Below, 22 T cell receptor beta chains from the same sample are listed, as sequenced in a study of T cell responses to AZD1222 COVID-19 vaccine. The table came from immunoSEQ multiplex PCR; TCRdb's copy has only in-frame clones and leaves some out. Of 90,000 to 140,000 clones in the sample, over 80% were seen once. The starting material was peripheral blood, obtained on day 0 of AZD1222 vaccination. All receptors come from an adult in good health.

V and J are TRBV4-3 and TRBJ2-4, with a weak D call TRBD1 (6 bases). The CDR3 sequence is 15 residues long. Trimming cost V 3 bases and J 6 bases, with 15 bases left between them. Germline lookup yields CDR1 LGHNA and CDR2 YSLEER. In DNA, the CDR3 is TGCGCCAGCAGCCATAGTCAGGGGCCGGGAAACATTCAGTACTTC. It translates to CASSHSQGPGNIQYF.

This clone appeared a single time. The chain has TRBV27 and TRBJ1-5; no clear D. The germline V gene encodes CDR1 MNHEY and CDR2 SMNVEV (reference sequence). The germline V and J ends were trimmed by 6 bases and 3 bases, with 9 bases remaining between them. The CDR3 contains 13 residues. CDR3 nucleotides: TGTGCCAGCAGGCAAAACAACAATCAGCCCCAGCATTTT. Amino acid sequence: CASRQNNNQPQHF.

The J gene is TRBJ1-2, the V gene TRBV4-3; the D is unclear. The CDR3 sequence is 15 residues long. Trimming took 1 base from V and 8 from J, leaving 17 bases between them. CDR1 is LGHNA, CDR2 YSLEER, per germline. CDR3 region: CASSQGLAGIQGYTF. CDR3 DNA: TGCGCCAGCAGCCAAGGTCTGGCGGGGATCCAGGGCTACACCTTC.

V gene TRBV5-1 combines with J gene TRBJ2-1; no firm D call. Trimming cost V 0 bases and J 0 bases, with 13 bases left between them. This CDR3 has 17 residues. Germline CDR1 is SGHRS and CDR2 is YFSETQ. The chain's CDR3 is CASSLVVGLSSYNEQFF. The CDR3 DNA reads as TGCGCCAGCAGCTTGGTAGTAGGATTGAGCTCCTACAATGAGCAGTTCTTC.

CDR3 region: CASSDGSANEQFF. CDR3 in DNA: TGTGCCAGCAGTGACGGCAGTGCTAATGAGCAGTTCTTC. The V call is TRBV6-4, the J call TRBJ2-1, with unresolved D. Trimming took 2 bases from V and 7 from J, leaving 9 bases between them. Germline V lookup: CDR1 MRHNA, CDR2 SNTAGT. The CDR3 totals 13 residues.

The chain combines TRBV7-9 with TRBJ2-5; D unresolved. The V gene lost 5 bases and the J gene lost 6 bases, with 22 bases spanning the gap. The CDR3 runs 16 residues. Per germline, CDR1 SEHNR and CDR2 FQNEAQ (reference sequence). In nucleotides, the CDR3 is TGTGCCAGCAGCCGCCTAAGCGATCCGAGAGGTCAGACCCAGTACTTC. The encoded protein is CASSRLSDPRGQTQYF.

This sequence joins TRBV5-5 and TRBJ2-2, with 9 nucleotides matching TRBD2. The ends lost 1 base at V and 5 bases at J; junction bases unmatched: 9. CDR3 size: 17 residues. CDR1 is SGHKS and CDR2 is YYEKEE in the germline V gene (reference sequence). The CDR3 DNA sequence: TGTGCCAGCAGCTTGTATCGTAGCGGGGGTCCGACCGGGGAGCTGTTTTTT. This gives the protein CASSLYRSGGPTGELFF.

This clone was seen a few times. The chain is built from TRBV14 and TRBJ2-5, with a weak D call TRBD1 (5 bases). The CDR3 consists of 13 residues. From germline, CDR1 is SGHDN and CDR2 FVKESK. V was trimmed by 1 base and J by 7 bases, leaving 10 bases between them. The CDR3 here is CASSQVRQGTQYF. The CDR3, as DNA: TGTGCCAGCAGCCAAGTTAGGCAGGGGACCCAGTACTTC. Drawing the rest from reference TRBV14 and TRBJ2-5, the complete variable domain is EAGVTQFPSHSVIEKGQTVTLRCDPISGHDNLYWYRRVMGKEIKFLLHFVKESKQDESGMPNNRFLAERTGGTYSTLKVQPAELEDSGVYFCASSQVRQGTQYFGPGTRLLVL.

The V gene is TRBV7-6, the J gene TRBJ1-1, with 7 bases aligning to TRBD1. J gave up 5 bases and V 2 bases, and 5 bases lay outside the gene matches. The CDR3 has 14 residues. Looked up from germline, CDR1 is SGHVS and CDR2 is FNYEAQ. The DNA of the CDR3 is TGTGCCAGCAGCTTACCCGACAGGGCGACTGAAGCTTTCTTT. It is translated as CASSLPDRATEAFF.

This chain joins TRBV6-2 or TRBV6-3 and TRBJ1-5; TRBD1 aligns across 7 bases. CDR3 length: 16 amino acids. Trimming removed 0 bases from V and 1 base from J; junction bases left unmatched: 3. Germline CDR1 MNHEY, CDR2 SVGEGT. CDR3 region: CASSYSSTGSNQPQHF. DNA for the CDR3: TGTGCCAGCAGTTACTCCTCGACAGGGAGCAATCAGCCCCAGCATTTT.

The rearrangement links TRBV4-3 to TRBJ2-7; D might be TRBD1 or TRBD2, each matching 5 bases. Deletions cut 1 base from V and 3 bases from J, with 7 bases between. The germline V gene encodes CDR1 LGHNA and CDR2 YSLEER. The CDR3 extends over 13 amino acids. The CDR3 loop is CASSQGDVYEQYF. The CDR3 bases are TGCGCCAGCAGCCAAGGGGACGTCTACGAGCAGTACTTC.

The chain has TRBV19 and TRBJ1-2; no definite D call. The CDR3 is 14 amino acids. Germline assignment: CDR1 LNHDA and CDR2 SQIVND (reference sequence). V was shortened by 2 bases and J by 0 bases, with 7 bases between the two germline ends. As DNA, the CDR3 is TGTGCCAGTAGTATACGGATTCCTAACTATGGCTACACCTTC. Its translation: CASSIRIPNYGYTF.

DNA of the CDR3: TGTGCCAGCAGCTTAGGATATCAAGGTCAGGACAGGAGATATGGCTACACCTTC. Its protein product is CASSLGYQGQDRRYGYTF. This chain connects TRBV11-2 to TRBJ1-2; TRBD1 agrees at 7 bases. Germline V CDR1 and CDR2: SGHAT, FQNNGV. CDR3 length: 18 residues. With V trimmed by 1 base and J by 5 bases, 16 bases remained unmatched. Together with reference TRBV11-2 and TRBJ1-2, the CDR3 gives the full variable domain: EAGVAQSPRYKIIEKRQSVAFWCNPISGHATLYWYQQILGQGPKLLIQFQNNGVVDDSQLPKDRFSAERLKGVDSTLKIQPAKLEDSAVYLCASSLGYQGQDRRYGYTFGSGTRLTVV.

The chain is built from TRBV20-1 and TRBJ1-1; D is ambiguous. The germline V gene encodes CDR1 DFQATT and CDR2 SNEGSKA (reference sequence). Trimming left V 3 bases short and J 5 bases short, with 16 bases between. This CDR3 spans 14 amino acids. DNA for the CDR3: TGCAGTGCTAGTATGGGTGGGTGGGGAACTGAAGCTTTCTTT. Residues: CSASMGGWGTEAFF.

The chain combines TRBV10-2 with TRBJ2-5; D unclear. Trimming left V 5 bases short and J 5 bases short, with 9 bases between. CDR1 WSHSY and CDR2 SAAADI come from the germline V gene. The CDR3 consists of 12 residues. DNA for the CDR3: TGCGCCAGCAGTACACGCTTGGAGACCCAGTACTTC. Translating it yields CASSTRLETQYF.

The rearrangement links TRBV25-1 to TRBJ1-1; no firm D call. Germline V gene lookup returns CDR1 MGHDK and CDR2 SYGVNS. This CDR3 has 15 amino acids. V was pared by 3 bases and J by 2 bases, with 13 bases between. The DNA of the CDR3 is TGTGCCAGCAGTGATCCCCGTGCCGGAAACACTGAAGCTTTCTTT. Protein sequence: CASSDPRAGNTEAFF.

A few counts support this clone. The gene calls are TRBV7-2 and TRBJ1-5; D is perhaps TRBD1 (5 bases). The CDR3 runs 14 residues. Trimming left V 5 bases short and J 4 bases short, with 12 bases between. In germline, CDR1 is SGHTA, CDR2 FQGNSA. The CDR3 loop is CASSPSGGNQPQHF. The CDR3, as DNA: TGTGCCAGCAGCCCGAGCGGGGGAAATCAGCCCCAGCATTTT.

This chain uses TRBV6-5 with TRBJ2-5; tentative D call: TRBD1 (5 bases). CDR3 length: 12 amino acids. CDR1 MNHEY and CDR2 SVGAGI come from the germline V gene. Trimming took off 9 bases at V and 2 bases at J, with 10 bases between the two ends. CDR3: CASGAQQETQYF. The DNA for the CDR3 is TGTGCCAGTGGGGCTCAACAAGAGACCCAGTACTTC.

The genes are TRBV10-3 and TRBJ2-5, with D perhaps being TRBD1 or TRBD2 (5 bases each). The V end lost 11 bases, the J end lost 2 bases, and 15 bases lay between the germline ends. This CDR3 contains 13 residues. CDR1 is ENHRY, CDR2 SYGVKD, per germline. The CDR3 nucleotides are TGTGCCTCAAACAGAGGGGAGCAAGAGACCCAGTACTTC. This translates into CASNRGEQETQYF.

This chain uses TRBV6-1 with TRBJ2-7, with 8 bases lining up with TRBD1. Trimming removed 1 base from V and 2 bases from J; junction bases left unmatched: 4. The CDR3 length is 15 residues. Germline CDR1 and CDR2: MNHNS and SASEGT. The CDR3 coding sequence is TGTGCCAGCAGTGAAGAAACAGGGGGTGCCTACGAGCAGTACTTC. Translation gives CASSEETGGAYEQYF.

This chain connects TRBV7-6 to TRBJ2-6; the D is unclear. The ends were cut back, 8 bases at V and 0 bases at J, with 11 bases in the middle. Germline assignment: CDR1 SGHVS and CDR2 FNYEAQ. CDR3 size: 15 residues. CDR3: CASGPKISGANVLTF. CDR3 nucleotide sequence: TGTGCCAGCGGACCTAAAATCTCTGGGGCCAACGTCCTGACTTTC.

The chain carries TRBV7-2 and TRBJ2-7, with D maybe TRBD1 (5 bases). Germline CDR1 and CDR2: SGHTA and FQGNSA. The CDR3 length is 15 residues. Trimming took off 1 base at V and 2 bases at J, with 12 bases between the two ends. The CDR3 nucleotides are TGTGCCAGCAGCTTAGGCAGGGTGCAGGCCTACGAGCAGTACTTC. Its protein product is CASSLGRVQAYEQYF.